The 7 T cell receptor beta chains presented below share a single source sample, sequenced in a study of circulating and synovial CD4+ cells in juvenile arthritis. Libraries were prepared by immunoSEQ multiplex PCR; TCRdb keeps only in-frame clonotypes and omits some of them. The sample lists approximately 4,000 clones; about 80% were seen once. Specimen: CD4+ T cells from synovial fluid. The receptors derive from a human donor with juvenile idiopathic arthritis.

The chain uses TRBV7-2 and TRBJ1-5; 8 positions agree with TRBD1. Germline assignment: CDR1 SGHTA and CDR2 FQGNSA. J lost 2 bases, V lost 8 bases, and 11 bases had no gene match. This CDR3 has 16 residues. The CDR3 loop reads CASGNQGAFGNQPQHF. DNA for the CDR3: TGTGCCAGCGGAAACCAGGGGGCGTTTGGCAATCAGCCCCAGCATTTT.

This clone was seen a handful of times. V and J are TRBV30 and TRBJ1-1; maybe TRBD1 (5 bases). Trimming removed 0 bases at V and 4 bases at J, with 9 bases between. Germline V gene data show CDR1 as GTSNPN and CDR2 as SVGIG (reference sequence). The CDR3 is 13 amino acids. The CDR3, as DNA: TGTGCCTGGAGTGTACCGGGGGGCACTGAAGCTTTCTTT. The encoded protein is CAWSVPGGTEAFF.

This clone was seen a handful of times. The V and J genes are TRBV4-1 and TRBJ2-4; possible D gene TRBD2, 7 bases. Germline V CDR1 and CDR2: MGHRA, YSYEKL. CDR3 size: 16 residues. V was cut by 5 bases and J by 6 bases, with 20 bases left in between. The CDR3 spells CASSAEGGGGGNIQYF. In nucleotides, the CDR3 is TGCGCCAGCAGCGCCGAGGGCGGGGGCGGCGGAAACATTCAGTACTTC.

The V and J genes are TRBV10-3 and TRBJ2-5, with TRBD2 matching 10 bases. CDR3 size: 14 residues. CDR1 and CDR2 (germline): ENHRY, SYGVKD. V shed 5 bases, J shed 5 bases, and the junction held 5 bases outside the gene matches. CDR3 protein: CAISSGGARETQYF. In nucleotides, the CDR3 is TGTGCCATCAGTAGCGGGGGGGCCCGGGAGACCCAGTACTTC.

This rearrangement joins TRBV11-3 to TRBJ2-5; 9 positions agree with TRBD2. V shed 1 base and J 4 bases; nucleotides not matched to a gene: 7. The V gene's germline CDR1 is SGHNT and CDR2 YENEEA. CDR3 length equals 16 residues. The CDR3 DNA reads as TGTGCCAGCAGCTTAGGGGGTAGCGGGAGCCGAGAGACCCAGTACTTC. This sequence encodes CASSLGGSGSRETQYF. The entire variable domain, with the rest obtained from reference TRBV11-3 and TRBJ2-5, is as follows: EAGVVQSPRYKIIEKKQPVAFWCNPISGHNTLYWYLQNLGQGPELLIRYENEEAVDDSQLPKDRFSAERLKGVDSTLKIQPAELGDSAVYLCASSLGGSGSRETQYFGPGTRLLVL.

The chain is built from TRBV30 and TRBJ2-1; no reliable D call. V lost 5 bases, J lost 0 bases, and 17 bases lay in between. This CDR3 spans 16 amino acids. The V gene's germline CDR1 is GTSNPN and CDR2 SVGIG (reference sequence). The chain's CDR3 is CAWGYYAIYSYNEQFF. The CDR3 coding sequence is TGTGCCTGGGGGTACTACGCAATCTACTCCTACAATGAGCAGTTCTTC. The full variable domain, rest sourced from reference TRBV30 and TRBJ2-1, is SQTIHQWPATLVQPVGSPLSLECTVEGTSNPNLYWYRQAAGRGLQLLFYSVGIGQISSEVPQNLSASRPQDRQFILSSKKLLLSDSGFYLCAWGYYAIYSYNEQFFGPGTRLTVL.

The gene calls are TRBV5-1 and TRBJ2-5; 7 nucleotides line up with TRBD2. The CDR3 is 13 residues long. Trimming took 5 bases from V and 5 from J; bases not matched to a gene: 6. From germline, CDR1 is SGHRS and CDR2 YFSETQ. The CDR3 sequence is CASRSHGGETQYF. The CDR3 coding sequence is TGCGCCAGCAGATCTCACGGGGGGGAGACCCAGTACTTC.